This TCR beta chain emerged from a study of cytomegalovirus exposure and HLA in healthy donors. Primers for the PCR totalled 60 Vbeta and 13 Jbeta. Assay: immunoSEQ multiplex PCR; the TCRdb copy retains only in-frame clones and omits some. The sample includes some 150,000 clones, roughly 82% of them seen just once. This CDR3 comprises 14 residues. CDR1 and CDR2 from the germline V gene are MNHEY and SVGAGI. The V gene lost 2 bases and the J gene lost 1 base, with 8 bases spanning the gap. This rearrangement joins TRBV6-5 to TRBJ1-1; tentative D call: TRBD1 (6 bases). This receptor was obtained from a man between 50 and 59 years old in good health and CMV-seropositive. The sequenced sample consisted of PBMCs. CDR3 in DNA: TGTGCCAGCAGTTACGAGGGACAGAACACTGAAGCTTTCTTT. Amino acid sequence: CASSYEGQNTEAFF.